This T cell receptor beta chain emerged from a study of T cells in Graves' hyperthyroidism and ophthalmopathy. The CDR3 is made up of 16 amino acids. The V and J ends lost 3 bases and 5 bases, in that order; junction bases with no gene match: 7. Germline CDR1 is KGHSH and CDR2 is LQKENI. Authors of the study amplified TCR beta CDR3 regions from RNA transcripts. First-round RT-PCR with HTBI primers amplified the TCR CDR3 region. TCRdb analysed the multiplex PCR reads with MiXCR anew, one entry per CDR3 protein. The repertoire includes around 210,000 distinct CDR3 sequences, about a sixth of them detected once, and 53% sits in the top ten. This clonotype was picked up many times.

The chain recombines TRBV18 with TRBJ2-1; the match to TRBD2 covers 10 bases. The receptor was isolated from a woman between 50 and 59 years old with Graves' hyperthyroidism. The sequenced sample consisted of blood. The CDR3 region is CASSPISGRVHNEQFF. The CDR3 DNA is TGTGCCAGCTCACCGATAAGCGGGAGGGTCCACAATGAGCAGTTCTTC.